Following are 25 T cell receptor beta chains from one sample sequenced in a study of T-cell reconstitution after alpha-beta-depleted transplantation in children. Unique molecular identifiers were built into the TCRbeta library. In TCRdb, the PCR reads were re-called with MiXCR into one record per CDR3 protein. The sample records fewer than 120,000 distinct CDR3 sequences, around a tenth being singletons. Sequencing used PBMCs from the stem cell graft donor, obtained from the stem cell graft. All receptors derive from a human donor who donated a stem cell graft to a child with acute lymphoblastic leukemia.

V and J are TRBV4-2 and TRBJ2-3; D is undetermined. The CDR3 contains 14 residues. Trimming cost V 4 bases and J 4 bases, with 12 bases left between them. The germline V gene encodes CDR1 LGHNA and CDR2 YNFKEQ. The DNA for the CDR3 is TGTGCCAGCAGCCCCCTTGGACGCGCAGATACGCAGTATTTT. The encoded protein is CASSPLGRADTQYF.

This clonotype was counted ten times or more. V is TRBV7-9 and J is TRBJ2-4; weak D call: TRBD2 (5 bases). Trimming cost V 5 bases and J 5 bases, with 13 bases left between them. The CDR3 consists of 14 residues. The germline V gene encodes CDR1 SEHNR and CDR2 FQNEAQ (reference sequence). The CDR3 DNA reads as TGTGCCAGCAGCACTCCTAGCCGGGAAAACATTCAGTACTTC. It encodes CASSTPSRENIQYF.

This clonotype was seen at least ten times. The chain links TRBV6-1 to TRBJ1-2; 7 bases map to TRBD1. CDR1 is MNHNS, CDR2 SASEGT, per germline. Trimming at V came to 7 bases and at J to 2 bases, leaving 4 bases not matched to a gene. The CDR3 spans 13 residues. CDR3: CASTGDSNYGYTF. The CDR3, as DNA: TGTGCCAGCACTGGGGACAGCAACTATGGCTACACCTTC.

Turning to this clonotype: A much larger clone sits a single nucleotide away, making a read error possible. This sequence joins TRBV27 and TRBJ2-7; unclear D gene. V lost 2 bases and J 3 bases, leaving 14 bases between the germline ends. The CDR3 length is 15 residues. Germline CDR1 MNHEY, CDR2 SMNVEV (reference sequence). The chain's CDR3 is CASSLRADSYYEQYF. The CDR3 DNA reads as TGTGCCAGCAGTTTAAGGGCGGATAGCTACTACGAGCAGTACTTC.

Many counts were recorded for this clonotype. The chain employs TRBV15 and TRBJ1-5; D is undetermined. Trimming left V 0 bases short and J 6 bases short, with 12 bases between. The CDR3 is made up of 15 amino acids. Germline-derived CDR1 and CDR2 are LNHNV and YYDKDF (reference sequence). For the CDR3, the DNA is TGTGCCACCAGCAGAGATCAAGGGTTACTTCAGCCCCAGCATTTT. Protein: CATSRDQGLLQPQHF.

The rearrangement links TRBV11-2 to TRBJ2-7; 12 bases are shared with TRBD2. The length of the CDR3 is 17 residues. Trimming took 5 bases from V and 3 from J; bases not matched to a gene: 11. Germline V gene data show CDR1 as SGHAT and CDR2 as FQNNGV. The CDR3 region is CASSRLAGERLSYEQYF. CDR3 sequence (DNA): TGTGCCAGCAGCCGACTAGCGGGAGAAAGGTTAAGCTACGAGCAGTACTTC.

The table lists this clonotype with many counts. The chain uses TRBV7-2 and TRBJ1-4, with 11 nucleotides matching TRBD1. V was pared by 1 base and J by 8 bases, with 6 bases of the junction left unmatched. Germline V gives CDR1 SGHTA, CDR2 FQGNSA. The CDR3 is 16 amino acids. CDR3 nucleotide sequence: TGTGCCAGCAGCTTAGAGGGGACAGGGGGACTAGAAAAACTGTTTTTT. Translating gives CASSLEGTGGLEKLFF.

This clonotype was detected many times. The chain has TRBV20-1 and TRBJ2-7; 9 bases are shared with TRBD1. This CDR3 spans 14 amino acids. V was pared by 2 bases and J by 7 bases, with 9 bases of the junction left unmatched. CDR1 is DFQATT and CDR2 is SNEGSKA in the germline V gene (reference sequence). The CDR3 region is CSARRGQGFKEQYF. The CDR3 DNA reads TGCAGTGCTAGAAGGGGACAGGGTTTTAAAGAGCAGTACTTC.

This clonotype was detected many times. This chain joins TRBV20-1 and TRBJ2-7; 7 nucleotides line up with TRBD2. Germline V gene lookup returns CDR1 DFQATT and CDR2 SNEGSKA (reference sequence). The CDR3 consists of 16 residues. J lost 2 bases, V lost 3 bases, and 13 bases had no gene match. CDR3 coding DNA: TGCAGTGCTAGGAGGCCTAGCGGAAGAAAAGCCTACGAGCAGTACTTC. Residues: CSARRPSGRKAYEQYF.

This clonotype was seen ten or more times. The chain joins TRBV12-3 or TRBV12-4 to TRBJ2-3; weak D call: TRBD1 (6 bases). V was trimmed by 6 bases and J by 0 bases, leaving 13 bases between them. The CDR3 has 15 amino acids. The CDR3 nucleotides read TGTGCCAGCAGCCCGGACAGTTTTAGCACAGATACGCAGTATTTT. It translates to CASSPDSFSTDTQYF.

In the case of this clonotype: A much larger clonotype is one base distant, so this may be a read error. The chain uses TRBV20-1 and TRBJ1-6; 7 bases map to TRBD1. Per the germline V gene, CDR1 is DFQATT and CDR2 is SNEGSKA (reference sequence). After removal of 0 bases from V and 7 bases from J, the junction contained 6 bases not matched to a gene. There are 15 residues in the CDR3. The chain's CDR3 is CSARDLEGGNSPLHF. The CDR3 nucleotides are TGCAGTGCTAGAGATCTGGAAGGGGGCAATTCACCCCTCCACTTT.

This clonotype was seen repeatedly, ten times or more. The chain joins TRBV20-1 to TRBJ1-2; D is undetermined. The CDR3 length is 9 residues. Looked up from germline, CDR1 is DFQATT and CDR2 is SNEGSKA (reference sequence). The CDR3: CSPSSGYTF. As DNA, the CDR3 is TGCAGCCCCTCTTCGGGCTACACCTTC.

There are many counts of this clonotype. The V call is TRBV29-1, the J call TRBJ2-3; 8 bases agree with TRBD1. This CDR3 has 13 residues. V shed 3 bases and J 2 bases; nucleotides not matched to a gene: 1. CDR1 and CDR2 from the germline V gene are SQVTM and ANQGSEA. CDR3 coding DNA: TGCAGCGTTGATCAGGGGGCCACAGATACGCAGTATTTT. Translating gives CSVDQGATDTQYF.

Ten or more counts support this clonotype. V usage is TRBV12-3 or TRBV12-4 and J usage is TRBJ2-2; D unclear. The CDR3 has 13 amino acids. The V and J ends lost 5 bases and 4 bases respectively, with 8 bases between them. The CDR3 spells CASSQTGTGELFF. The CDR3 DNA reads TGTGCCAGCAGTCAAACGGGCACCGGGGAGCTGTTTTTT.

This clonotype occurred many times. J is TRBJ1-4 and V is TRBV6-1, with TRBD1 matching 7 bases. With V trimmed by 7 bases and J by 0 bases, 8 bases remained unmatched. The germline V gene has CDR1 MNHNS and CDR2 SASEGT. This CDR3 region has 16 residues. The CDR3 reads CASKITGAPTNEKLFF. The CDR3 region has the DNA TGTGCCAGCAAGATCACAGGGGCTCCAACTAATGAAAAACTGTTTTTT.

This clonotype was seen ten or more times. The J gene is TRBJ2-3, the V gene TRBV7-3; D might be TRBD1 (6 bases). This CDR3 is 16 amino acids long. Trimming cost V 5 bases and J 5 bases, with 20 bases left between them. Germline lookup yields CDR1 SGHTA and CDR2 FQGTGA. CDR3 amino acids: CASSPSVGAGVDTQYF. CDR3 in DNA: TGTGCCAGCAGCCCCTCGGTGGGGGCCGGGGTAGATACGCAGTATTTT.

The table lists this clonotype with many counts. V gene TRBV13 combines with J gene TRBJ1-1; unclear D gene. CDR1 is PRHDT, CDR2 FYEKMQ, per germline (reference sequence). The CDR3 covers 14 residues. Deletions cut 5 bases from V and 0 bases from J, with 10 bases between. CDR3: CASSPGRLNTEAFF. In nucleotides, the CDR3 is TGTGCCAGCAGCCCCGGCAGGTTGAACACTGAAGCTTTCTTT.

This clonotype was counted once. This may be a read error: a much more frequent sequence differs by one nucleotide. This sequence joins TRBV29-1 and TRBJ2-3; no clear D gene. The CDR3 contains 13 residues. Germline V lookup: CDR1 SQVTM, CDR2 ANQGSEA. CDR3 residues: CTVVVGNTDTQYF. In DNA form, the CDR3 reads TGCACCGTTGTGGTGGGCAACACAGATACGCAGTATTTT.

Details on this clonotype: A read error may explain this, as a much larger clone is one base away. The CDR3 DNA reads TGTGCCAGCGGCGGAACAGGGGGAGCTTTCTTT. The encoded protein is CASGGTGGAFF. The chain recombines TRBV7-2 with TRBJ1-1, with 8 bases matching TRBD1. Trimming removed 8 bases from V and 10 bases from J; junction bases left unmatched: 6. The CDR3 covers 11 residues. Germline-derived CDR1 and CDR2 are SGHTA and FQGNSA. Full variable domain (outside the CDR3, taken from reference TRBV7-2 and TRBJ1-1): GAGVSQSPSNKVTEKGKDVELRCDPISGHTALYWYRQSLGQGLEFLIYFQGNSAPDKSGLPSDRFSAERTGGSVSTLTIQRTQQEDSAVYLCASGGTGGAFFGQGTRLTVV.

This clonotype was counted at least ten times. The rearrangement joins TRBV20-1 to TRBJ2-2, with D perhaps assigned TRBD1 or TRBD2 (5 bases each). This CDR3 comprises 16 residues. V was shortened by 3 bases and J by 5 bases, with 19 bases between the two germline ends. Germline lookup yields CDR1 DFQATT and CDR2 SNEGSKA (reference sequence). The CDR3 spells CSASHLPGPGTGELFF. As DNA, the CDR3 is TGCAGTGCTAGCCACCTGCCGGGACCAGGGACCGGGGAGCTGTTTTTT.

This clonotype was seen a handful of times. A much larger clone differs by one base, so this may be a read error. The CDR3 loop is CASSPTGVNGDTF. Written as DNA, the CDR3 is TGCGCCAGCAGCCCAACAGGGGTGAATGGCGACACCTTC. The genes are TRBV5-1 and TRBJ1-2; 7 bases line up with TRBD1. Per germline, CDR1 SGHRS and CDR2 YFSETQ. The CDR3 runs 13 residues.

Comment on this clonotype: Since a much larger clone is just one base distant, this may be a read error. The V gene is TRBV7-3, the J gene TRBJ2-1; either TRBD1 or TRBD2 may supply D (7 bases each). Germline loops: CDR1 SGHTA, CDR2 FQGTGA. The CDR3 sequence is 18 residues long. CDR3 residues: CGSSLTSDRSGGYNEQFF. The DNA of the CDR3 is TGTGGCAGCAGCTTAACGTCGGACAGGTCGGGGGGTTACAATGAGCAGTTCTTC.

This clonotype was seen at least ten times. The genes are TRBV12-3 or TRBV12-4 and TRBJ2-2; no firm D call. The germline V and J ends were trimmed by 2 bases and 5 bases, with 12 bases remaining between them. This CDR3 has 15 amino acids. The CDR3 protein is CASSLILGSTGELFF. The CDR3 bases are TGTGCCAGCAGTTTAATTCTTGGGTCGACCGGGGAGCTGTTTTTT.

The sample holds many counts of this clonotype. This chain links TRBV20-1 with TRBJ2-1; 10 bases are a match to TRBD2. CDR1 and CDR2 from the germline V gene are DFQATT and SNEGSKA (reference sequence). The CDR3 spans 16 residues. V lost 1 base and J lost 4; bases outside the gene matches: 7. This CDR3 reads CSARVAGGSKYNEQFF. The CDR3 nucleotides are TGCAGTGCTAGAGTAGCGGGGGGATCTAAATACAATGAGCAGTTCTTC.

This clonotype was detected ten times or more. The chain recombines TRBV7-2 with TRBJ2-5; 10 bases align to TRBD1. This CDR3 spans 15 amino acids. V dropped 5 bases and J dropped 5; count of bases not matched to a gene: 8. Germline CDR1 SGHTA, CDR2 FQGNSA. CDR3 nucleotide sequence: TGTGCCAGCAGCCCCAGACAGGGGGCGGGGGAGACCCAGTACTTC. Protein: CASSPRQGAGETQYF.